One sample yielded the 9 T cell receptor beta chains listed below, sequenced in a study of T cells after posttransplantation cyclophosphamide. Cyclophosphamide on days +3 and +4 followed busulfan-fludarabine conditioning and a marrow graft. Measured with immunoSEQ multiplex PCR; TCRdb has only the in-frame clones, and not every one. The table lists over 10,000 clones, no singletons, with roughly 27% in the top ten. This sample comprised PBMCs, obtained after allogeneic stem cell transplant with posttransplant cyclophosphamide. These receptors were taken from a female patient in her forties or fifties who received an allogeneic stem cell transplant from an unrelated donor, was CMV-positive, and had acute GVHD only. Among the T cells, some may be from the graft donor.

This clone was picked up many times. This chain links TRBV10-3 with TRBJ1-3; no firm D call. The germline V gene encodes CDR1 ENHRY and CDR2 SYGVKD. The CDR3 spans 15 residues. The V end lost 4 bases, the J end lost 0 bases, and 10 bases lay between the germline ends. DNA for the CDR3: TGTGCCATCAGTGCCGACATCATCTCTGGAAACACCATATATTTT. This translates into CAISADIISGNTIYF.

This clone occurred many times. The chain links TRBV7-8 to TRBJ2-1, with D unresolved. CDR1 is SGHVS, CDR2 FQNEAQ, per germline. This CDR3 contains 12 residues. V dropped 5 bases and J dropped 4 bases, with 6 bases sitting between them. The DNA for the CDR3 is TGTGCCAGCAGCCACCTATACAATGAGCAGTTCTTC. It codes for CASSHLYNEQFF. The full variable domain, in which reference TRBV7-8 and TRBJ2-1 provide the parts outside the CDR3, is GAGVSQSPRYKVAKRGQDVALRCDPISGHVSLFWYQQALGQGPEFLTYFQNEAQLDKSGLPSDRFFAERPEGSVSTLKIQRTQQEDSAVYLCASSHLYNEQFFGPGTRLTVL.

This clone was seen a handful of times. The chain joins TRBV5-6 to TRBJ1-2; D is unresolved. V was pared by 2 bases and J by 4 bases, with 12 bases between. Germline V lookup: CDR1 SGHDT, CDR2 YYEEEE. The CDR3 spans 14 residues. The CDR3 region has the DNA TGTGCCAGCAGCTTAGCCGTCGCAGGCTATGGCTACACCTTC. Translation: CASSLAVAGYGYTF.

The J gene is TRBJ1-1, the V gene TRBV5-1; D is perhaps TRBD1 (5 bases). The CDR3 is made up of 17 amino acids. CDR1 and CDR2 (germline): SGHRS, YFSETQ. The ends were cut back, 0 bases at V and 0 bases at J, with 15 bases in the middle. The CDR3 loop reads CASSLAGGDSMNTEAFF. The CDR3 DNA reads as TGCGCCAGCAGCTTGGCGGGGGGGGACTCCATGAACACTGAAGCTTTCTTT. The full variable domain, rest sourced from reference TRBV5-1 and TRBJ1-1, is KAGVTQTPRYLIKTRGQQVTLSCSPISGHRSVSWYQQTPGQGLQFLFEYFSETQRNKGNFPGRFSGRQFSNSRSEMNVSTLELGDSALYLCASSLAGGDSMNTEAFFGQGTRLTVV.

This clone showed up many times. The chain uses TRBV11-2 and TRBJ1-3, with no clear D. The germline CDR1 and CDR2 sequences are SGHAT and FQNNGV. The germline V and J ends were trimmed by 0 bases and 0 bases, with 6 bases remaining between them. This CDR3 has 15 residues. CDR3 sequence: CASSLDRNSGNTIYF. As DNA, the CDR3 is TGTGCCAGCAGCTTAGACAGAAACTCTGGAAACACCATATATTTT.

The sample holds many counts of this clone. The chain is built from TRBV10-2 and TRBJ1-3; D possibly corresponds to TRBD1 (5 bases). V gave up 5 bases and J gave up 4 bases, with 6 bases separating them. The CDR3 has 12 amino acids. Looked up from germline, CDR1 is WSHSY and CDR2 is SAAADI. CDR3 DNA: TGCGCCAGCAGTTCAGGGGGAAACACCATATATTTT. Its protein product is CASSSGGNTIYF.

In this sample, this clone turned up many times. The chain recombines TRBV2 with TRBJ2-5; TRBD1 matches 8 bases. With V trimmed by 1 base and J by 5 bases, 0 bases remained unmatched. CDR1 is SNHLY and CDR2 is FYNNEI in the germline V gene. The CDR3 has 13 amino acids. CDR3 in amino acids: CASSEGTGETQYF. The CDR3 nucleotides are TGTGCCAGCAGTGAAGGGACAGGGGAGACCCAGTACTTC.

This clone was recorded many times. The V gene is TRBV19, the J gene TRBJ2-1; D possibly corresponds to TRBD1 (8 bases). Germline-derived CDR1 and CDR2 are LNHDA and SQIVND (reference sequence). This CDR3 has 15 residues. The V and J ends lost 7 bases and 6 bases respectively, with 19 bases between them. This chain's CDR3 is CASKGGTGGGNEQFF. The CDR3 nucleotides read TGTGCCAGTAAAGGAGGGACAGGCGGGGGCAATGAGCAGTTCTTC.

This clone was counted between two and nine times. The chain uses TRBV5-1 and TRBJ2-1; a weak D match, TRBD2 (5 bases). Germline assignment: CDR1 SGHRS and CDR2 YFSETQ. The CDR3 runs to 16 residues. Trimming took 1 base from V and 4 from J, leaving 15 bases between them. This CDR3 reads CASSLRASLEYNEQFF. CDR3 bases: TGCGCCAGCAGCTTGAGAGCTAGCCTAGAATACAATGAGCAGTTCTTC.